This is a list of T cell receptor beta chains from one sample in a study of vaccination effects on CD4 cells after COVID-19. Their specific antigens are unknown. Sequencing was performed with immunoSEQ multiplex PCR; in TCRdb, only in-frame clones are kept and a portion is missing. The data show approximately 78,000 clones, with approximately 81% seen just once and more than 1% held by the top ten. The sequenced sample was CD4+ T cells from PBMCs cultured with HCoV-229E spike peptides, obtained after COVID-19 vaccination. The receptors here all came from a human donor who received a COVID-19 vaccine. CDR3s include the opening cysteine and the closing phenylalanine or tryptophan. A D gene is named only where the DNA matches it firmly. The size entry is marked missing in some rows and otherwise reads once, few, many or a size class.

TRBV5-1	TRBJ2-3	.	.	CASSSAESVDTQYF	TGCGCCAGCAGCTCAGCAGAATCGGTAGATACGCAGTATTTT
TRBV7-2	TRBJ2-1	.	TRBD2	CASSSGLAGGPQFF	TGTGCCAGCAGCTCAGGACTAGCGGGGGGGCCGCAGTTCTTC
TRBV3-1/TRBV3-2	TRBJ1-1	.	.	CASSQGAEGAEAFF	TGTGCCAGCAGCCAGGGAGCCGAGGGGGCTGAAGCTTTCTTT
TRBV6-5	TRBJ1-2	.	.	CASSPKIGNNYGYTF	TGTGCCAGCAGCCCCAAAATCGGGAATAACTATGGCTACACCTTC
TRBV2	TRBJ1-6	few	TRBD1	CATRDSNSPLHF	TGTGCCACCAGGGACAGTAATTCACCCCTCCACTTT
TRBV4-2	TRBJ1-2	few	.	CASSLDPGGRNYGYTF	TGTGCCAGCAGCCTTGACCCGGGGGGCCGAAACTATGGCTACACCTTC
TRBV11-2	TRBJ1-6	.	TRBD1	CASSSTGTGDSPLHF	TGTGCCAGCAGCTCTACCGGGACAGGGGACTCACCCCTCCACTTT
TRBV27	TRBJ1-3	.	.	CASSLNRGSSGNTIYF	TGTGCCAGCAGTTTGAATCGTGGATCGTCTGGAAACACCATATATTTT
TRBV16	TRBJ2-3	.	.	CASKGQNTDTQYF	TGTGCCAGCAAAGGACAGAACACAGATACGCAGTATTTT
TRBV2	TRBJ1-5	.	.	CASSDWQVGDQPQHF	TGTGCCAGCAGTGACTGGCAGGTGGGGGATCAGCCCCAGCATTTT
TRBV4-3	TRBJ1-1	.	.	CASSYVAGPSNTEAFF	TGCGCCAGCAGCTATGTTGCAGGGCCCTCGAACACTGAAGCTTTCTTT
TRBV27	TRBJ2-3	.	TRBD1	CASSLSSGGQGLTDTQYF	TGTGCCAGCAGTTTATCGTCGGGGGGACAGGGGTTGACAGATACGCAGTATTTT
TRBV2	TRBJ2-3	few	TRBD2	CASRPSGGPTDTQYF	TGTGCCAGCCGTCCTAGCGGGGGTCCGACAGATACGCAGTATTTT
TRBV24-1	TRBJ2-1	.	TRBD2	CATSDRLAGGRNEQFF	TGTGCCACCAGTGATCGACTAGCGGGGGGGAGGAATGAGCAGTTCTTC
TRBV5-6	TRBJ1-4	.	.	CASSLAVLGRGSTSEKLFF	TGTGCCAGCAGCTTGGCCGTCTTGGGGCGTGGCAGTACTTCTGAAAAACTGTTTTTT
TRBV7-2	TRBJ2-2	.	.	CASSFSSANTGELFF	TGTGCCAGCAGCTTTAGTTCTGCGAACACCGGGGAGCTGTTTTTT
TRBV2	TRBJ2-1	.	.	CASRDFNEQFF	TGTGCCAGCAGAGATTTTAATGAGCAGTTCTTC
TRBV3-1/TRBV3-2	TRBJ1-2	few	.	CASSQGRGRWGYTF	TGTGCCAGCAGCCAAGGAAGGGGCCGGTGGGGCTACACCTTC
TRBV19	TRBJ1-5	.	.	CASSTARGGYSNQPQHF	TGTGCCAGTAGTACCGCACGTGGAGGTTATAGCAATCAGCCCCAGCATTTT
TRBV10-1	TRBJ2-5	.	.	CASSRGGAEETQYF	TGCGCCAGTTCTCGTGGGGGGGCCGAGGAGACCCAGTACTTC
TRBV21-1	TRBJ1-4	.	.	CASPLRVREKLFF	TGTGCCAGTCCTCTTCGGGTCCGGGAAAAACTGTTTTTT
TRBV7-3	TRBJ2-3	.	.	CASSTITRDTQYF	TGTGCCAGCAGCACCATAACTAGAGATACGCAGTATTTT
TRBV27	TRBJ1-2	few	TRBD1	CASSLSFTGVHGYTF	TGTGCCAGCAGTTTATCGTTTACAGGGGTCCATGGCTACACCTTC
TRBV6-5	TRBJ1-3	few	.	CASSYRDRGNTIYF	TGTGCCAGCAGTTACCGCGACAGGGGAAACACCATATATTTT
TRBV15	TRBJ1-5	.	TRBD1	CATSSSPDRGDQPQHF	TGTGCCACCAGCAGCTCTCCAGACAGGGGCGATCAGCCCCAGCATTTT
TRBV24-1	TRBJ2-1	.	TRBD2	CATSDLTRGGNYEQFF	TGTGCCACCAGTGATTTAACGCGGGGGGGCAACTATGAGCAGTTCTTC
TRBV3-1/TRBV3-2	TRBJ2-1	.	TRBD2	CASSQEGLAGAGTNEQFF	TGTGCCAGCAGCCAAGAGGGACTAGCGGGGGCCGGGACGAATGAGCAGTTCTTC
TRBV7-2	TRBJ2-5	.	TRBD1	CASSSNRGRETQYF	TGTGCCAGCAGCTCCAACAGGGGAAGGGAGACCCAGTACTTC
TRBV4-3	TRBJ2-1	.	TRBD2	CASSKIGGGNEQFF	TGCGCCAGCAGCAAGATTGGGGGGGGCAATGAGCAGTTCTTC
TRBV2	TRBJ1-5	.	.	CASSGQAYNQPQHF	TGTGCCAGCAGTGGACAGGCGTACAATCAGCCCCAGCATTTT
TRBV7-9	TRBJ1-2	.	TRBD1	CASSHATGGYGYTF	TGTGCCAGCAGCCACGCGACAGGGGGCTATGGCTACACCTTC
TRBV15	TRBJ2-1	once	TRBD2	CATSRARELAGGWQFF	TGTGCCACCAGCAGAGCACGAGAACTAGCGGGGGGGTGGCAGTTCTTC
TRBV5-1	TRBJ2-2	once	.	CASSLAGQRNGELFF	TGCGCCAGCAGCTTGGCGGGTCAGAGGAACGGGGAGCTGTTTTTT
TRBV19	TRBJ1-6	.	.	CASSIRRGGANSPLHF	TGTGCCAGTAGTATTCGGCGCGGGGGCGCGAATTCACCCCTCCACTTT
TRBV25-1	TRBJ1-2	.	.	CASTPSGAGGGYTF	TGTGCCAGCACCCCATCTGGGGCAGGAGGTGGCTACACCTTC
TRBV9	TRBJ1-2	few	.	CASSVAGQPYGYTF	TGTGCCAGCAGCGTAGCAGGACAACCCTATGGCTACACCTTC
TRBV9	TRBJ1-1	.	.	CASSVASQGVGAEAFF	TGTGCCAGCAGCGTAGCTTCACAGGGAGTAGGCGCTGAAGCTTTCTTT
TRBV5-1	TRBJ1-2	.	TRBD1	CASSGGTGGWGYTF	TGCGCCAGCAGCGGAGGGACAGGGGGATGGGGCTACACCTTC
TRBV19	TRBJ1-4	.	.	CAVGPQGQEKLFF	TGTGCCGTAGGACCCCAGGGGCAAGAAAAACTGTTTTTT
TRBV6-6	TRBJ1-5	.	TRBD1	CASSPTGGNQPQHF	TGTGCCAGCAGCCCGACAGGGGGTAATCAGCCCCAGCATTTT
TRBV18	TRBJ2-6	.	.	CASSPPGQVGANVLTF	TGTGCCAGCTCACCACCTGGGCAGGTAGGAGCCAACGTCCTGACTTTC